What follows are 17 T cell receptor beta chains derived from one specimen sequenced in a study of blood T cell repertoires in COVID-19. This table comes from immunoSEQ multiplex PCR, and its TCRdb copy is limited to in-frame clones, with some not included. The sample has 150,000 to 200,000 clones, approximately 91% seen once. The specimen sequenced was PBMCs or T cells enriched from blood (not recorded which). Receptors were obtained from a woman aged 18-30 years who had recovered from COVID-19.

On this clone: This CDR3 is also generated by other DNA sequences in the sample. The genes are TRBV20-1 and TRBJ1-1, with a possible D match to TRBD1 (5 bases). The CDR3 extends over 11 amino acids. CDR1 DFQATT and CDR2 SNEGSKA come from the germline V gene (reference sequence). V lost 3 bases, J lost 7 bases, and 9 bases lay in between. CDR3 protein: CSARGQGEAFF. CDR3 coding DNA: TGCAGTGCTAGGGGGCAGGGTGAAGCTTTCTTT.

The chain carries TRBV7-2 and TRBJ2-1; D possibly corresponds to TRBD2 (6 bases). CDR3 size: 13 residues. Germline V CDR1 and CDR2: SGHTA, FQGNSA. Trimming took off 5 bases at V and 5 bases at J, with 10 bases between the two ends. CDR3 sequence reads: CASSGSGHNEQFF. The CDR3 DNA reads TGTGCCAGCAGCGGCAGCGGGCACAATGAGCAGTTCTTC.

This clone has just a few counts. The chain is built from TRBV13 and TRBJ2-7; weak D call: TRBD1 (6 bases). Per the germline V gene, CDR1 is PRHDT and CDR2 is FYEKMQ (reference sequence). The CDR3 is 14 amino acids. Between the trimmed V and J ends, which lost 3 bases and 6 bases, there was a span of 15 bases. Here the CDR3 DNA reads TGTGCCAGCAGCTTGCGAGGGGGAGTCGGCGAGCAGTACTTC. As protein: CASSLRGGVGEQYF.

The chain has TRBV21-1 and TRBJ1-4; TRBD1, the table's D call, was not compared with the DNA. TRBV21-1 is a recognized pseudogene. The CDR3 extends over 13 amino acids. This CDR3 is CASRGDSNEKLFF. In DNA form, the CDR3 reads TGTGCCAGCAGAGGGGATTCCAATGAAAAACTGTTTTTT.

The chain uses TRBV28 and TRBJ2-2; perhaps TRBD1 as D (6 bases). The V end was cut by 5 bases, the J end by 4 bases, with 17 bases between. Germline lookup yields CDR1 MDHEN and CDR2 SYDVKM. The length of the CDR3 is 16 residues. The CDR3 sequence: CASSPFHRAFTGELFF. The CDR3 coding sequence is TGTGCCAGCAGTCCATTCCACAGGGCTTTCACCGGGGAGCTGTTTTTT.

This sequence joins TRBV7-9 and TRBJ2-5; TRBD1 is a possible D gene (7 bases). Trimming removed 5 bases from V and 2 bases from J, with 18 bases in between. The CDR3 covers 16 residues. Looked up from germline, CDR1 is SEHNR and CDR2 is FQNEAQ (reference sequence). The CDR3 bases are TGTGCCAGCAGCGCGGGGACAGCGGTTTTACAAGAGACCCAGTACTTC. Its protein product is CASSAGTAVLQETQYF.

The rearrangement joins TRBV27 to TRBJ2-1; a possible D gene is TRBD1 (6 bases). The CDR3 loop spans 14 amino acids. V was pared by 2 bases and J by 4 bases, with 9 bases between. CDR1 and CDR2 from the germline V gene are MNHEY and SMNVEV (reference sequence). CDR3 sequence: CASSLRGTYNEQFF. In nucleotides, the CDR3 is TGTGCCAGCAGTTTAAGGGGGACGTACAATGAGCAGTTCTTC.

V usage is TRBV3-1 (or the pseudogene TRBV3-2) and J usage is TRBJ2-1; 14 bases are a match to TRBD2. The CDR3 spans 16 residues. Germline V gene lookup returns CDR1 LGHDT and CDR2 YNNKEL (reference sequence). V trimming: 4 bases; J trimming: 13 bases; junction bases outside the gene matches: 12. CDR3 loop: CASSPGTSGSLFAQFF. The CDR3 DNA follows: TGTGCCAGCAGCCCCGGGACTAGCGGGAGCCTTTTCGCTCAGTTCTTC.

This clone was seen a few times. The chain has TRBV4-1 and TRBJ1-5, with TRBD1 matching over 8 bases. The V and J ends lost 9 bases and 4 bases, in that order; junction bases with no gene match: 5. CDR3 length: 13 residues. Germline CDR1 MGHRA, CDR2 YSYEKL. CDR3 region: CASSDRGNQPQHF. CDR3 coding DNA: TGCGCCAGTAGCGACAGGGGTAATCAGCCCCAGCATTTT.

The chain joins TRBV18 to TRBJ1-2; 8 nucleotides line up with TRBD1. The CDR3 has 15 residues. Germline CDR1 is KGHSH and CDR2 is LQKENI. Trimming took 6 bases from V and 7 from J; bases not matched to a gene: 13. CDR3 coding DNA: TGTGCCAGCTCTCCCGACAGGGGAACTTTGGGTGGCTACACCTTC. Protein: CASSPDRGTLGGYTF.

The rearrangement uses TRBV24-1 and TRBJ2-1; D gene uncertain. Trimming stripped 4 bases from V and 5 bases from J, with 5 bases between. Germline V CDR1 and CDR2: KGHDR, SFDVKD. The CDR3 consists of 12 residues. This CDR3 reads CATSDRHNEQFF. The CDR3 DNA reads TGTGCCACCAGTGACCGTCACAATGAGCAGTTCTTC.

The rearrangement links TRBV5-1 to TRBJ2-2; 10 positions agree with TRBD1. The CDR3 extends over 14 amino acids. Trimming cost V 3 bases and J 9 bases; bases outside gene matches: 5. CDR1 SGHRS and CDR2 YFSETQ come from the germline V gene. The CDR3 protein is CASSWGQGWRELFF. The CDR3 bases are TGCGCCAGCAGCTGGGGACAGGGGTGGCGGGAGCTGTTTTTT.

The chain links TRBV4-2 to TRBJ1-5; 7 bases match TRBD1. V lost 1 base and J lost 0; bases outside the gene matches: 0. This CDR3 has 15 residues. Germline V lookup: CDR1 LGHNA, CDR2 YNFKEQ. This CDR3 reads CASSQAGGSNQPQHF. In nucleotides, the CDR3 is TGTGCCAGCAGCCAAGCAGGGGGTAGCAATCAGCCCCAGCATTTT.

J is TRBJ2-7 and V is TRBV28; D is perhaps TRBD2 (5 bases). Germline V lookup: CDR1 MDHEN, CDR2 SYDVKM. The V end was cut by 6 bases, the J end by 0 bases, with 9 bases between. The CDR3 runs to 13 residues. CDR3 bases: TGTGCCAGCAGCCCCGGGATCTCCTACGAGCAGTACTTC. It is translated as CASSPGISYEQYF.

The genes are TRBV10-1 and TRBJ2-2; possibly TRBD2 for D (5 bases). CDR1 and CDR2 (germline): WNHNN, SYGVQD (reference sequence). The V end lost 6 bases, the J end lost 7 bases, and 15 bases lay between the germline ends. The length of the CDR3 is 14 residues. The CDR3 reads CASSQPGSGGELFF. The CDR3 coding sequence is TGCGCCAGCAGCCAACCGGGGAGTGGCGGGGAGCTGTTTTTT.

The genes are TRBV7-2 and TRBJ1-4; 11 nucleotides align to TRBD1. CDR1 and CDR2 (germline): SGHTA, FQGNSA. The CDR3 runs 14 residues. With 5 bases clipped from V and 7 bases from J, the junction kept 3 bases outside the gene matches. The CDR3 region has the DNA TGTGCCAGCAGCACCGGGACAGGGGGTGAAAAACTGTTTTTT. Amino acid sequence: CASSTGTGGEKLFF.

J is TRBJ2-7 and V is TRBV28; 10 bases agree with TRBD2. The CDR3 is 15 residues long. Germline loops: CDR1 MDHEN, CDR2 SYDVKM. Trimming at V came to 2 bases and at J to 6 bases, leaving 7 bases not matched to a gene. The CDR3 protein is CASSLSGRASGEQYF. In DNA form, the CDR3 reads TGTGCCAGCAGTTTAAGCGGGAGGGCCTCGGGCGAGCAGTACTTC.